This T cell receptor beta chain was captured by sequencing in a study of somatic mutations in cytotoxic T cells in rheumatoid arthritis. In the study overall: After diagnosis, patient blood (nearly 31 ml EDTA) was drawn right away, before any treatment was given.

A remark on this clone: Its matching antigen is unknown.

Germline V gene lookup returns CDR1 MDHEN and CDR2 SYDVKM. The CDR3 runs to 15 residues. V was cut by 6 bases and J by 3 bases, with 16 bases left in between. The investigators isolated CD4+ and CD8+ cells by positive magnetic bead selection and checked their purity by flow cytometry. Notes on the study in general: Statistical analysis of the slight TRBV07 underrepresentation in rheumatoid arthritis patients did not adjust for multiple comparisons. With advancing age, CD8+ clonality climbed in rheumatoid arthritis patients but did not rise in healthy controls.

Method: immunoSEQ multiplex PCR; TCRdb's copy keeps in-frame clones and lacks some. The table has about 19,000 clones, around four fifths seen once. The TCR originated in a man between 18 and 35 years old with rheumatoid arthritis. The sequenced material came from CD8+ T cells sorted from blood. V usage is TRBV28 and J usage is TRBJ2-3, with D possibly called TRBD1 or TRBD2 (5 bases each). The CDR3 loop is CASSPGPNPTDTQYF. CDR3 nucleotide sequence: TGTGCCAGCAGCCCGGGACCGAACCCAACAGATACGCAGTATTTT.